These 7 T cell receptor beta chains share one sample of origin, sequenced in a study of T-cell memory formation after mild COVID-19. TCRdb ran MiXCR on the 5' RACE reads and lists one entry per CDR3 protein. The sample has 300,000 to 400,000 distinct CDR3 sequences, roughly 13% seen once; the top ten hold about 21%. Input material: PBMCs or a T cell subset sorted from them (not recorded which). The receptors come from a man aged 18-30 years who had mild COVID-19 (a few samples of this study predate the infection). Cell type and time point are not known.

The rearrangement uses TRBV12-3 or TRBV12-4 and TRBJ1-6; TRBD1 might be the D (6 bases). Trimming cost V 6 bases and J 7 bases, with 16 bases left between them. The CDR3 runs to 15 residues. The DNA for the CDR3 is TGTGCCAGCAGGCCCGCGGGGGCACGAAATTCACCCCTCCACTTT. It translates to CASRPAGARNSPLHF.

The chain uses TRBV7-3 and TRBJ1-2; D is possibly TRBD1 (5 bases). Trimming took off 5 bases at V and 7 bases at J, with 17 bases between the two ends. The CDR3 runs to 14 residues. Germline CDR1 SGHTA, CDR2 FQGTGA. CDR3 nucleotides: TGTGCCAGCAGCCAACAGGTGCGATCCTCTGGCTACACCTTC. It translates to CASSQQVRSSGYTF.

The rearrangement uses TRBV5-1 and TRBJ1-2, with 7 positions matching TRBD1. The germline gives CDR1 SGHRS, CDR2 YFSETQ. The V segment lost 0 bases and the J segment 7 bases; nucleotides outside the gene matches: 9. The CDR3 has 15 residues. The DNA for the CDR3 is TGCGCCAGCAGCTTGGACCTCGACAGGGTTGGTGGCTACACCTTC. Amino acid sequence: CASSLDLDRVGGYTF.

Notes on this clonotype: This may stem from a read error, because a much larger clone lies one nucleotide away. The chain joins TRBV7-6 to TRBJ2-5; D is perhaps TRBD2 (6 bases). Trimming stripped 6 bases from V and 8 bases from J, with 19 bases between. Germline CDR1 reads SGHVS; CDR2 reads FNYEAQ. CDR3 size: 14 residues. The CDR3 region has the DNA TGTGCCAGCAGATTCACACGGACTACCCCAACCCAGTACTTC. It specifies CASRFTRTTPTQYF.

The chain combines TRBV25-1 with TRBJ1-1, with D maybe TRBD1 (5 bases). Trimming took 4 bases from V and 0 from J, leaving 15 bases between them. CDR3 length equals 16 residues. Germline CDR1 and CDR2: MGHDK and SYGVNS. CDR3 region: CASSGGQGVVNTEAFF. The CDR3 DNA reads as TGTGCCAGCAGTGGGGGCCAGGGCGTAGTGAACACTGAAGCTTTCTTT. The complete variable domain, with remaining parts taken from reference TRBV25-1 and TRBJ1-1, reads EADIYQTPRYLVIGTGKKITLECSQTMGHDKMYWYQQDPGMELHLIHYSYGVNSTEKGDLSSESTVSRIRTEHFPLTLESARPSHTSQYLCASSGGQGVVNTEAFFGQGTRLTVV.

This clonotype occurred many times. The V gene is TRBV27, the J gene TRBJ2-1, with unresolved D. Germline V gene lookup returns CDR1 MNHEY and CDR2 SMNVEV (reference sequence). V lost 3 bases and J 7 bases, leaving 7 bases between the germline ends. This CDR3 region has 12 residues. The CDR3 here is CASSFGRNEQFF. The CDR3 DNA reads TGTGCCAGCAGTTTTGGCCGGAATGAGCAGTTCTTC.

The chain recombines TRBV5-1 with TRBJ2-5, with D tentatively TRBD1 or TRBD2 (5 bases each). Germline V gene lookup returns CDR1 SGHRS and CDR2 YFSETQ. V lost 0 bases and J lost 4, with 13 bases in between. The CDR3 has 15 amino acids. CDR3 DNA: TGCGCCAGCAGCTTGGTGAGGGGAACGATAGAGACCCAGTACTTC. Its translation is CASSLVRGTIETQYF.